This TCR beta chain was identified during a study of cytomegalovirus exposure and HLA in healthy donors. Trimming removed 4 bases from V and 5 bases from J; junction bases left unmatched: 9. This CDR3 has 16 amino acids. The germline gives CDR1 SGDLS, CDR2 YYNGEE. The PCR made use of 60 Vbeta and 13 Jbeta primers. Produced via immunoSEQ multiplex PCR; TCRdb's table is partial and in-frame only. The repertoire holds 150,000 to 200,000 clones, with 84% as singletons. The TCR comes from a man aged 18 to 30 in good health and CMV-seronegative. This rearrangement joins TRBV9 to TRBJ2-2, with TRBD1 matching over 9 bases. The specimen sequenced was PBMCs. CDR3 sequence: CASSPREGTGTGELFF. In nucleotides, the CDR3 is TGTGCCAGCAGCCCCCGGGAAGGGACAGGGACCGGGGAGCTGTTTTTT. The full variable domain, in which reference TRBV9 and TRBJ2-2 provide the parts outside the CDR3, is DSGVTQTPKHLITATGQRVTLRCSPRSGDLSVYWYQQSLDQGLQFLIQYYNGEERAKGNILERFSAQQFPDLHSELNLSSLELGDSALYFCASSPREGTGTGELFFGEGSRLTVL.